The sequence of this T cell receptor beta chain was determined in a study of blood T cell repertoires in COVID-19. In the study overall: PBMCs, B-cell-depleted T cells, or T cells provided the cDNA or gDNA that made up the material.

This clone was picked up one time. Per the study methods: Amplifying reference gene primers gave estimates of nucleated cell counts. Data came from immunoSEQ multiplex PCR; TCRdb stores just in-frame clones and leaves some out. V, J and clone size are those of that table, while D and trimming were read from the DNA. Of tens of thousands of clones in the sample, over 65% were seen once. This CDR3 has 15 amino acids. Trimming took off 3 bases at V and 5 bases at J, with 14 bases between the two ends. Germline values: CDR1 MGHRA, CDR2 YSYEKL. V gene TRBV4-1 combines with J gene TRBJ2-1; weak D call: TRBD1 (5 bases). This receptor was taken from a man in his sixties with active COVID-19. Material for sequencing was peripheral blood. The CDR3 protein is CASSQADRDNNEQFF. The CDR3 DNA sequence: TGCGCCAGCAGCCAGGCAGACAGAGACAACAATGAGCAGTTCTTC.